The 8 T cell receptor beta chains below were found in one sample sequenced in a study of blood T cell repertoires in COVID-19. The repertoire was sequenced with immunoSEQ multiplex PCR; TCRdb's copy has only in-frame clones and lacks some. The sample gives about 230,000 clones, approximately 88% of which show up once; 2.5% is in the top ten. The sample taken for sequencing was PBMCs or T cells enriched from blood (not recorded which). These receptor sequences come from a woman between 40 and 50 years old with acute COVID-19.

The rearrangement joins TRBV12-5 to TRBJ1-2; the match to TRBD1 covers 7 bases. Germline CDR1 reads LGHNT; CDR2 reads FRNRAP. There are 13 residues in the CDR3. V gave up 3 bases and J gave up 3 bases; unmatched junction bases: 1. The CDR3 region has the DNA TGTGCTAGTGGTTTCACAGGGGACTATGGCTACACCTTC. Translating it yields CASGFTGDYGYTF.

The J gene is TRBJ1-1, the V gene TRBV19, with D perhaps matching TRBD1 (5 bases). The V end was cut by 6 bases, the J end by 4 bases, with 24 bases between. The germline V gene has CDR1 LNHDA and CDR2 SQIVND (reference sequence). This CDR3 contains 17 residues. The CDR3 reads CASSLRAREGFSTEAFF. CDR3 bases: TGTGCCAGTAGCCTTAGGGCCAGGGAGGGTTTTAGCACTGAAGCTTTCTTT.

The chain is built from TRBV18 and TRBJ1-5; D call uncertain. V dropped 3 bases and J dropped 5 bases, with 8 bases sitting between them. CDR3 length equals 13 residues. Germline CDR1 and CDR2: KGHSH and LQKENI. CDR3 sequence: CASSPQRDQPQHF. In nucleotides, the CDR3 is TGTGCCAGCTCACCTCAGCGAGATCAGCCCCAGCATTTT.

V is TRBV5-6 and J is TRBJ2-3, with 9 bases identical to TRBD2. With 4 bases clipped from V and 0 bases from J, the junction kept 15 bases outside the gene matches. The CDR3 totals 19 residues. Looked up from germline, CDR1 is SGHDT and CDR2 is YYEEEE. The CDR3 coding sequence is TGTGCCAGCAGCCGTGGGTTGCTAGCGGGAAATACTAGCACAGATACGCAGTATTTT. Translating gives CASSRGLLAGNTSTDTQYF.

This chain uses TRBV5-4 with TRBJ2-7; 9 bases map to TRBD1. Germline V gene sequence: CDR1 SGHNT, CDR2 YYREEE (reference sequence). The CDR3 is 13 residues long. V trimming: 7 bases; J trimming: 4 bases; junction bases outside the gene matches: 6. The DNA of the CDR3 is TGTGCCAGCCGGGACAGGGCCGAGTACGAGCAGTACTTC. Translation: CASRDRAEYEQYF.

The CDR3 protein is CASSPTNTGVNEKLFF. CDR3 coding DNA: TGTGCCAGCTCCCCCACCAATACAGGGGTCAATGAAAAACTGTTTTTT. The rearrangement links TRBV18 to TRBJ1-4; 7 bases align to TRBD1. The CDR3 has 16 amino acids. In germline, CDR1 is KGHSH, CDR2 LQKENI. V shed 6 bases and J 5 bases; nucleotides not matched to a gene: 12.

This CDR3 reads CASRDSGMRGTEAFF. The CDR3 coding sequence is TGTGCCAGCAGGGATTCAGGGATGCGGGGCACTGAAGCTTTCTTT. The genes are TRBV11-2 and TRBJ1-1; D is possibly TRBD1 (5 bases). The germline V gene has CDR1 SGHAT and CDR2 FQNNGV. The CDR3 has 15 residues. The germline V and J ends were trimmed by 6 bases and 4 bases, with 18 bases remaining between them.

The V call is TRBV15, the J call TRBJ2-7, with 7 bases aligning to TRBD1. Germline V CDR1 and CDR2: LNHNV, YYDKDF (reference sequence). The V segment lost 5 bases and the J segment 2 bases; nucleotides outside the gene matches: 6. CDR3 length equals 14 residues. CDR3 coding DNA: TGTGCCACCAGCTTCGGGACAGACACCTACGAGCAGTACGTC. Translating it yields CATSFGTDTYEQYV.